The 30 T cell receptor beta chains in this list originate from one sample, sequenced in a study of CD8 T cell repertoires and HIV-1 epitope variants. Generated by immunoSEQ multiplex PCR, the TCRdb table keeps only in-frame clones and is missing some. The table lists tens of thousands of clones, 60% to 80% of them singletons. The sequenced sample was uncultured baseline CD8+ T cells from peripheral blood mononuclear cells (PBMCs). The receptors originated from a male donor with HIV.

This clone was recorded at least ten times. The gene calls are TRBV4-1 and TRBJ1-6; 9 bases map to TRBD1. V was pared by 2 bases and J by 7 bases, with 3 bases of the junction left unmatched. Germline loops: CDR1 MGHRA, CDR2 YSYEKL. There are 15 residues in the CDR3. CDR3 in DNA: TGCGCCAGCAGCCAACTAGGACAGGGGAATTCACCCCTCCACTTT. This codes for CASSQLGQGNSPLHF.

The chain recombines TRBV27 with TRBJ2-1, with a possible D match to TRBD2 (6 bases). Trimming removed 8 bases at V and 14 bases at J, with 28 bases between. The CDR3 loop spans 15 amino acids. Germline V CDR1 and CDR2: MNHEY, SMNVEV (reference sequence). The CDR3 spells CASCRGDSLSGGEFF. The DNA for the CDR3 is TGTGCCAGCTGTCGCGGGGACTCCTTATCGGGCGGGGAGTTCTTC.

The chain recombines TRBV27 with TRBJ1-4; D not resolved. This CDR3 region has 12 residues. Trimming removed 4 bases from V and 9 bases from J, with 9 bases in between. Germline CDR1 and CDR2: MNHEY and SMNVEV (reference sequence). In nucleotides, the CDR3 is TGTGCCAGCAGTTCCGATGGGCAAAAACTGTTTTTT. It specifies CASSSDGQKLFF.

This clone was seen a handful of times. This sequence joins TRBV15 and TRBJ2-1; D call uncertain. The CDR3 runs to 12 residues. The V gene's germline CDR1 is LNHNV and CDR2 YYDKDF (reference sequence). Trimming removed 5 bases from V and 2 bases from J, with 4 bases in between. Here the CDR3 DNA reads TGTGCCACCAGCCTCCCCTACAATGAGCAGTTCTTC. This gives the protein CATSLPYNEQFF.

The chain has TRBV4-2 and TRBJ2-1; 12 positions agree with TRBD2. The CDR3 length is 15 residues. Per the germline V gene, CDR1 is LGHNA and CDR2 is YNFKEQ. V shed 1 base and J 10 bases; nucleotides not matched to a gene: 5. Here the CDR3 DNA reads TGTGCCAGCAGCCAAGTTCCACTAGCGGGGGGCGAGCAGTTCTTC. Translation gives CASSQVPLAGGEQFF.

With respect to this clone: A much bigger clone sits one base away, suggesting this may be a read error. The V and J genes are TRBV5-1 and TRBJ2-3; D is undetermined. Germline CDR1 is SGHRS and CDR2 is YFSETQ. The germline V and J ends were trimmed by 0 bases and 0 bases, with 8 bases remaining between them. The CDR3 is 15 residues long. The chain's CDR3 is CASSLERSSTDTQYF. The CDR3 DNA reads TGCGCCAGCAGCTTGGAGAGGTCTAGCACAGATACGCAGTATTTT.

The V gene is TRBV6-1, the J gene TRBJ1-6, with D possibly matching TRBD1 (6 bases). The CDR3 sequence is 17 residues long. V was shortened by 3 bases and J by 6 bases, with 18 bases between the two germline ends. Looked up from germline, CDR1 is MNHNS and CDR2 is SASEGT. Here the CDR3 reads CASSEFVGGRGNSPLHF. CDR3 coding DNA: TGTGCCAGCAGTGAGTTCGTCGGGGGGCGAGGTAATTCACCCCTCCACTTT.

The chain combines TRBV10-1 with TRBJ2-7; D uncertain. This CDR3 is 13 amino acids long. V was clipped by 4 bases and J by 7 bases, with 14 bases between them. Germline V gene lookup returns CDR1 WNHNN and CDR2 SYGVQD (reference sequence). Here the CDR3 DNA reads TGCGCCAGCAGTGGTCAGGTGCTGGGAGAGCAGTACTTC. As protein: CASSGQVLGEQYF.

The rearrangement links TRBV7-2 to TRBJ1-5; 12 nucleotides align to TRBD1. The V segment lost 1 base and the J segment 6 bases; nucleotides outside the gene matches: 4. The CDR3 totals 16 residues. CDR1 is SGHTA, CDR2 FQGNSA, per germline. The CDR3 loop reads CASSLGGTGGGQPQHF. CDR3 DNA sequence: TGTGCCAGCAGCTTAGGGGGGACAGGGGGCGGTCAGCCCCAGCATTTT.

To note about this clone: Other DNA sequences in this sample translate to the same CDR3. CDR3 in DNA: TGTGCCAGCAGCCCCCGGGGTGGGAGGAGGGACGGCAATGAGCAGTTCTTC. This gives the protein CASSPRGGRRDGNEQFF. This sequence joins TRBV9 and TRBJ2-1; D is perhaps TRBD2 (6 bases). CDR1 and CDR2 from the germline V gene are SGDLS and YYNGEE. Between the trimmed V and J ends, which lost 4 bases and 6 bases, there was a span of 23 bases. The CDR3 sequence is 17 residues long.

This chain connects TRBV7-8 to TRBJ2-7; 7 bases fit TRBD2. Per germline, CDR1 SGHVS and CDR2 FQNEAQ. With 1 base clipped from V and 4 bases from J, the junction kept 4 bases outside the gene matches. This CDR3 contains 14 residues. CDR3: CASSLDWREYEQYF. The CDR3 nucleotides are TGTGCCAGCAGCTTAGATTGGCGGGAGTACGAGCAGTACTTC.

The J gene is TRBJ1-4, the V gene TRBV23-1; possibly TRBD1 for D (5 bases). TRBV23-1 falls under the ORF class, with uncertain function. The CDR3 is 17 amino acids. V was shortened by 3 bases and J by 4 bases, with 18 bases between the two germline ends. In DNA, the CDR3 is TGCGCCAGCAGTCACCCCCCGCCAAGGGGAGGTAATGAAAAACTGTTTTTT. This translates into CASSHPPPRGGNEKLFF.

As concerns this clone: It differs at one base from a far larger clone, so likely a read error. The same CDR3 also results from other DNA sequences found in this sample. This sequence joins TRBV5-1 and TRBJ1-6; 7 bases map to TRBD1. Germline CDR1 is SGHRS and CDR2 is YFSETQ. The CDR3 has 15 amino acids. CDR3 region: CASSLAPGGNSPLHF. CDR3 sequence (DNA): TGCGCCAGCAGCTTGGCCCCAGGGGGTAATTCACCCCTCCACTTC.

The chain links TRBV4-3 to TRBJ2-2, with no clear D. Germline CDR1 reads LGHNA; CDR2 reads YSLEER. The ends were cut back, 0 bases at V and 6 bases at J, with 17 bases in the middle. The CDR3 loop spans 17 amino acids. The CDR3: CASSQDKSTERAGELFF. CDR3 in DNA: TGCGCCAGCAGCCAAGATAAGTCTACCGAACGCGCCGGGGAGCTGTTTTTT.

V gene TRBV5-5 combines with J gene TRBJ2-2; the match to TRBD2 covers 9 bases. This CDR3 is built from 14 residues. Germline V lookup: CDR1 SGHKS, CDR2 YYEKEE (reference sequence). V gave up 10 bases and J gave up 4 bases; unmatched junction bases: 8. CDR3 DNA: TGTGCCCCTAGAAGCGGGAGGTCCACCGGGGAGCTGTTTTTT. It encodes CAPRSGRSTGELFF.

The CDR3 loop reads CAWSVGLAGVDTQYF. CDR3 nucleotide sequence: TGTGCCTGGAGTGTAGGGCTAGCGGGGGTAGATACGCAGTATTTT. This rearrangement joins TRBV30 to TRBJ2-3; 10 bases fit TRBD2. The V gene's germline CDR1 is GTSNPN and CDR2 SVGIG (reference sequence). The CDR3 loop spans 15 amino acids. V shed 0 bases, J shed 5 bases, and the junction held 5 bases outside the gene matches.

This clone appeared once. The chain joins TRBV5-5 to TRBJ1-6; TRBD1 matches at 7 bases. Germline trimming cut 2 bases from V and 10 bases from J; bases unmatched to any gene: 9. CDR3 length: 15 amino acids. Germline V gene lookup returns CDR1 SGHKS and CDR2 YYEKEE (reference sequence). CDR3 coding DNA: TGTGCCAGCAGCTTAAGCAGGGGGAAGGGGTCACCCCTCCACTTT. Protein sequence: CASSLSRGKGSPLHF.

The gene calls are TRBV7-2 and TRBJ2-5; D uncertain. The CDR3 extends over 16 amino acids. Germline V gene data show CDR1 as SGHTA and CDR2 as FQGNSA. Trimming shortened V by 7 bases and J by 4 bases, and 22 bases separated the two germline ends. The chain's CDR3 is CASTHLGQVDGETQYF. CDR3 nucleotide sequence: TGTGCCAGCACCCACCTCGGGCAGGTGGATGGAGAGACCCAGTACTTC. The full variable domain, completed using reference TRBV7-2 and TRBJ2-5, is GAGVSQSPSNKVTEKGKDVELRCDPISGHTALYWYRQSLGQGLEFLIYFQGNSAPDKSGLPSDRFSAERTGGSVSTLTIQRTQQEDSAVYLCASTHLGQVDGETQYFGPGTRLLVL.

This clone appeared a single time. The CDR3 sequence is CASSEAGSGLYEQYF. The CDR3 region has the DNA TGTGCCAGCAGTGAAGCGGGGTCGGGGCTGTACGAGCAGTACTTC. The chain employs TRBV2 and TRBJ2-7; D is possibly TRBD1 or TRBD2 (5 bases each). CDR3 length: 15 amino acids. Per germline, CDR1 SNHLY and CDR2 FYNNEI. V lost 0 bases and J 4 bases, leaving 13 bases between the germline ends.

The genes are TRBV28 and TRBJ2-2; D may be TRBD1 or TRBD2 (5 bases each). The CDR3 has 14 amino acids. The germline V gene encodes CDR1 MDHEN and CDR2 SYDVKM. The V end was cut by 8 bases, the J end by 0 bases, with 10 bases between. The CDR3 loop is CASLGRANTGELFF. CDR3 DNA: TGTGCCAGCCTGGGACGCGCGAACACCGGGGAGCTGTTTTTT.

The sample holds a few counts of this clone. The chain carries TRBV30 and TRBJ2-7; D may match TRBD1 or TRBD2 (6 bases each). Between the trimmed V and J ends, which lost 3 bases and 6 bases, there was a span of 15 bases. The CDR3 extends over 13 amino acids. Looked up from germline, CDR1 is GTSNPN and CDR2 is SVGIG (reference sequence). The CDR3 region has the DNA TGTGCCTGGAGAGAGGGGGGCAACTTCGAGCAGTACTTC. Translation gives CAWREGGNFEQYF.

The chain is built from TRBV6-1 and TRBJ2-1; 11 bases align to TRBD2. Germline V gives CDR1 MNHNS, CDR2 SASEGT. The CDR3 totals 15 residues. Trimming cost V 7 bases and J 6 bases; bases outside gene matches: 8. CDR3 sequence (DNA): TGTGCCAGCAAACCACTAGCGGGAGTCTCCAATGAGCAGTTCTTC. It specifies CASKPLAGVSNEQFF.

This sequence joins TRBV7-5 and TRBJ2-7; TRBD1 was called by the table and not checked on the DNA. TRBV7-5 is a pseudogene locus. CDR3 length: 16 residues. The CDR3 sequence: CVRSAPKQDSSYEQYF. CDR3 in DNA: TGTGTCAGAAGCGCGCCTAAACAGGATAGCTCCTACGAGCAGTACTTC.

This clone is a singleton in its sample. The chain couples TRBV28 to TRBJ2-7, with a weak D call TRBD2 (5 bases). The CDR3 has 14 amino acids. V dropped 8 bases and J dropped 2 bases, with 16 bases sitting between them. The V gene's germline CDR1 is MDHEN and CDR2 SYDVKM. CDR3 DNA sequence: TGTGCCAGCCCTTCAAGCGGACCCCCCTACGAGCAGTACTTC. Protein sequence: CASPSSGPPYEQYF.

This chain links TRBV18 with TRBJ1-1; 8 bases are shared with TRBD1. With 4 bases clipped from V and 1 base from J, the junction kept 5 bases outside the gene matches. The V gene's germline CDR1 is KGHSH and CDR2 LQKENI. The CDR3 contains 15 residues. This CDR3 reads CASSQRTGPNTEAFF. The CDR3 DNA sequence: TGTGCCAGCTCACAAAGGACAGGGCCGAACACTGAAGCTTTCTTT.

This chain joins TRBV5-1 and TRBJ1-2; TRBD1 matches 7 bases. V gave up 5 bases and J gave up 7 bases; unmatched junction bases: 5. Germline loops: CDR1 SGHRS, CDR2 YFSETQ. The length of the CDR3 is 12 residues. The CDR3 is CASRLQGTGYTF. For the CDR3, the DNA is TGCGCCAGCAGGTTACAGGGGACTGGCTACACCTTC.

This clone was seen a single time. V is TRBV7-6 and J is TRBJ2-3; the D is unclear. CDR1 is SGHVS and CDR2 is FNYEAQ in the germline V gene. V lost 5 bases and J 0 bases, leaving 9 bases between the germline ends. The CDR3 extends over 14 amino acids. The CDR3 nucleotides are TGTGCCAGCAGCACCGCATCTAGCACAGATACGCAGTATTTT. Translation gives CASSTASSTDTQYF.

This clone showed up just once. Other DNA sequences in this sample translate to the same CDR3. The chain is built from TRBV5-1 and TRBJ2-1; 10 bases map to TRBD2. Germline CDR1 SGHRS, CDR2 YFSETQ. After removal of 0 bases from V and 6 bases from J, the junction contained 0 bases not matched to a gene. This CDR3 has 14 residues. The CDR3 loop reads CASSLGTSGNEQFF. The DNA for the CDR3 is TGCGCCAGCAGCTTGGGGACTAGCGGCAATGAGCAGTTCTTC.

The rearrangement uses TRBV28 and TRBJ1-3; 7 bases match TRBD1. The CDR3 runs to 15 residues. With 2 bases clipped from V and 7 bases from J, the junction kept 8 bases outside the gene matches. CDR1 is MDHEN and CDR2 is SYDVKM in the germline V gene. This CDR3 reads CASSLRDQGGNTIYF. The CDR3 DNA follows: TGTGCCAGCAGTTTAAGGGACCAGGGGGGCAACACCATATATTTT.

The chain recombines TRBV7-9 with TRBJ2-7; D may be TRBD1 (5 bases). This CDR3 spans 14 amino acids. Germline CDR1 SEHNR, CDR2 FQNEAQ (reference sequence). V was cut by 1 base and J by 7 bases, with 14 bases left in between. Here the CDR3 reads CASSLDFSGREQYF. The CDR3 DNA is TGTGCCAGCAGCTTAGATTTCTCAGGGCGAGAGCAGTACTTC.